The present T cell receptor (beta chain) was sequenced within a study of identical twins. Every one of the donors was a healthy Caucasian. A universal primer site arose from template switching, and cDNA bore unique molecular identifiers. TCRdb fed the 5' RACE reads into MiXCR, producing one record per CDR3 protein. Seen here are 690,000 or so distinct CDR3 sequences, approximately 6.1% observed once, and the top ten hold about 2%. The CDR3 contains 17 residues. Germline CDR1 is LGHNA and CDR2 is YNFKEQ. V lost 1 base and J 5 bases, leaving 18 bases between the germline ends. Findings and caveats of the study: A lower insertion count was a feature of abundant cord blood beta clonotypes, with no such feature in memory repertoires.

This clonotype appeared many times. As yet, its antigen is unknown. The sample comprised naive T cells sorted from blood. This clonotype originated in a young man in good health. The V and J genes are TRBV4-2 and TRBJ2-1; no clear D gene. This chain's CDR3 is CASSQGGYRVDNNEQFF. The CDR3 DNA sequence: TGTGCCAGCAGCCAAGGGGGATACCGGGTTGACAACAATGAGCAGTTCTTC.